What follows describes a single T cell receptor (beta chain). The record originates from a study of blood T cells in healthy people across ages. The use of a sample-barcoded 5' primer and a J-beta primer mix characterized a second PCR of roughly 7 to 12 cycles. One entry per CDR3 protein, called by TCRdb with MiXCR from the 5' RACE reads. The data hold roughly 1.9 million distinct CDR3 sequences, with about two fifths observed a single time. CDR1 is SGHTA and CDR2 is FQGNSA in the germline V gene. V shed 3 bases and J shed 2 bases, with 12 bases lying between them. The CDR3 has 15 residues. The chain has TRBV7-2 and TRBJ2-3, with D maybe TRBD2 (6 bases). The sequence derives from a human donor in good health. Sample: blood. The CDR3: CASSFTGLPTDTQYF. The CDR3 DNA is TGTGCCAGCAGCTTTACGGGACTCCCCACAGATACGCAGTATTTT. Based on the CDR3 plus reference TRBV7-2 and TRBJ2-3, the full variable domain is GAGVSQSPSNKVTEKGKDVELRCDPISGHTALYWYRQSLGQGLEFLIYFQGNSAPDKSGLPSDRFSAERTGGSVSTLTIQRTQQEDSAVYLCASSFTGLPTDTQYFGPGTRLTVL.